The TCR beta chain under discussion was sequenced for a study of cytomegalovirus exposure and HLA in healthy donors. The PCR used 60 Vbeta and 13 Jbeta primers. The method was immunoSEQ multiplex PCR; TCRdb's version includes in-frame clones alone and lacks a portion of them. The sample holds some 100,000 clones, around 73% seen once. In regard to this clone: Its antigen is undetermined.

V trimming: 6 bases; J trimming: 7 bases; junction bases outside the gene matches: 6. The CDR3 is 15 amino acids. Germline-derived CDR1 and CDR2 are MGHDK and SYGVNS. Study-wide results and limits: Previous analysis showed most TCR beta V segments were productive about 90% or about 30% of the time. In vitro work confirmed that three CMV-associated chains recognize CMV antigens.

Sequenced: PBMCs. This chain connects TRBV25-1 to TRBJ2-2, with 12 bases that match TRBD1. This clonotype originated in a middle-aged man in good health and CMV-seronegative. The DNA of the CDR3 is TGTGCCAGCAGACCGGGACAGGGGGCAGGCGGGGAGCTGTTTTTT. Translating gives CASRPGQGAGGELFF.